This TCR beta chain was sequenced during a study of early T cells in non-severe SARS-CoV-2 infection. V trimming: 5 bases; J trimming: 10 bases; junction bases outside the gene matches: 14. Germline CDR1 and CDR2: DFQATT and SNEGSKA (reference sequence). The CDR3 has 14 residues. A single record per CDR3 protein comes from TCRdb applying MiXCR to the 5' RACE reads. The table has more than 55,000 distinct CDR3 sequences, 10% to 15% seen once; the top ten hold about 4.7%. General study results and limits: VDJdb matching favored anti-spike CD8 responses, missing private and CD4 specificities.

In its sample, this clonotype was seen many times. Its antigen is not identified. The sample was whole blood. This chain uses TRBV20-1 with TRBJ2-1, with TRBD1 matching over 7 bases. This TCR came from an adult who was a healthcare worker with PCR-confirmed SARS-CoV-2 infection or an uninfected control (not recorded which). The CDR3 region has the DNA TGCAGTGCTGCGTCCAGAACAGGGGCCAGGGAGCAGTTCTTC. Protein product: CSAASRTGAREQFF.